This TCR beta chain comes out of a study of cytomegalovirus exposure and HLA in healthy donors. PCR employed 60 Vbeta and 13 Jbeta primers. Clones were sequenced by immunoSEQ multiplex PCR, and TCRdb holds only the in-frame ones, with some missing. The repertoire consists of more than 85,000 clones, with 65% to 90% occurring once and the leading ten covering about 1.1%. After removal of 5 bases from V and 2 bases from J, the junction contained 6 bases not matched to a gene. The CDR3 extends over 15 amino acids. Germline lookup yields CDR1 MGHRA and CDR2 YSYEKL. The chain links TRBV4-1 to TRBJ2-3; 8 bases map to TRBD1. The source of this sequence is a woman aged 18-29 years in good health and CMV-seronegative. The sample consisted of PBMCs. In nucleotides, the CDR3 is TGCGCCAGCAGCGCCCGGGACAGGTTCACAGATACGCAGTATTTT. This codes for CASSARDRFTDTQYF.